This T cell receptor (beta chain) was profiled in a study of control samples from healthy donors and cancer patients. V lost 1 base and J lost 1, with 14 bases in between. Germline V gene lookup returns CDR1 LNHNV and CDR2 YYDKDF (reference sequence). The CDR3 runs to 16 residues. Generated by immunoSEQ multiplex PCR, the TCRdb table keeps only in-frame clones and is missing some. The data hold more than 90,000 clones, with approximately 90% observed a single time. This clonotype was sampled from a man under 40 in good health. Material for sequencing was blood. This chain connects TRBV15 to TRBJ2-7; D might be TRBD2 (5 bases). The CDR3 here is CATSRGAGMGSYEQYF. CDR3 DNA: TGTGCCACCAGCAGAGGGGCGGGCATGGGGTCCTACGAGCAGTACTTC.